The 11 T cell receptor beta chains reported below all come from one sample, sequenced in a study of blood T cells in healthy people across ages. With a J-beta primer mix and a sample-barcoded 5' primer, a second PCR ran roughly 6 to 11 cycles. Each CDR3 protein is one row after TCRdb ran MiXCR on the 5' RACE reads. The repertoire holds fewer than 900,000 distinct CDR3 sequences, with about half as singletons. The specimen sequenced was blood. The receptors derive from a woman aged 60-75 years in good health.

This rearrangement joins TRBV6-6 to TRBJ1-1, with a tentative D call TRBD1 (6 bases). The V end lost 2 bases, the J end lost 7 bases, and 8 bases lay between the germline ends. This CDR3 contains 12 residues. Looked up from germline, CDR1 is MNHNY and CDR2 is SVGAGI (reference sequence). CDR3 nucleotide sequence: TGTGCCAGCAGTTACCCACAGGGTGAAGCTTTCTTT. Translation: CASSYPQGEAFF.

The chain uses TRBV6-5 and TRBJ1-2; possibly TRBD1 for D (5 bases). Per the germline V gene, CDR1 is MNHEY and CDR2 is SVGAGI. V was trimmed by 6 bases and J by 3 bases, leaving 11 bases between them. This CDR3 has 13 amino acids. In DNA, the CDR3 is TGTGCCAGCAGGCCGCCGGGGGACTATGGCTACACCTTC. Encoded protein: CASRPPGDYGYTF.

V gene TRBV6-5 combines with J gene TRBJ2-7; TRBD1 matches at 8 bases. In germline, CDR1 is MNHEY, CDR2 SVGAGI. The V segment lost 4 bases and the J segment 4 bases; nucleotides outside the gene matches: 6. The CDR3 is 14 residues long. The CDR3 is CASSSPTGGYEQYF. CDR3 DNA: TGTGCCAGCAGTTCCCCAACAGGGGGATACGAGCAGTACTTC.

This clonotype occurred a few times. The CDR3 region is CASSRRWGVALQETQYF. The CDR3 DNA reads TGTGCCAGCAGCCGGCGTTGGGGAGTGGCTCTCCAAGAGACCCAGTACTTC. V and J are TRBV7-2 and TRBJ2-5, with D perhaps TRBD2 (5 bases). The CDR3 consists of 17 residues. Germline V CDR1 and CDR2: SGHTA, FQGNSA. The V end lost 5 bases, the J end lost 1 base, and 20 bases lay between the germline ends.

This clonotype was counted only a few times. In DNA, the CDR3 is TGTGCCAGCAGCTTAGGACCAGGGCTGGAGGCTTTCTTT. Encoded protein: CASSLGPGLEAFF. This chain connects TRBV7-2 to TRBJ1-1; possibly TRBD1 for D (5 bases). The V end lost 1 base, the J end lost 11 bases, and 14 bases lay between the germline ends. The CDR3 spans 13 residues. Looked up from germline, CDR1 is SGHTA and CDR2 is FQGNSA.

This clonotype was seen only a few times. The chain uses TRBV7-9 and TRBJ2-7; D gene ambiguous. V lost 4 bases to trimming and J lost 6 bases, with 16 bases between them. The germline V gene encodes CDR1 SEHNR and CDR2 FQNEAQ (reference sequence). CDR3 length: 14 residues. Here the CDR3 reads CASSSPSILSEQYF. For the CDR3, the DNA is TGTGCCAGCAGCTCTCCCTCCATTTTAAGCGAGCAGTACTTC.

This clonotype has just a few counts. The V and J genes are TRBV11-2 and TRBJ2-3; D might be TRBD1 (6 bases). Per germline, CDR1 SGHAT and CDR2 FQNNGV. The CDR3 loop spans 16 amino acids. Trimming removed 5 bases at V and 0 bases at J, with 15 bases between. Here the CDR3 reads CASSEGVRGSTDTQYF. CDR3 nucleotide sequence: TGTGCCAGCAGCGAAGGTGTCAGGGGTAGCACAGATACGCAGTATTTT.

The rearrangement links TRBV3-1 to TRBJ2-7, with 16 nucleotides matching TRBD2. Germline V gene lookup returns CDR1 LGHDT and CDR2 YNNKEL (reference sequence). The CDR3 has 15 amino acids. V lost 5 bases and J lost 10; bases outside the gene matches: 8. In DNA form, the CDR3 reads TGTGCCAGCAGCTCCGGAGGGACTAGCGGGAGGGCACAGTACTTC. Amino acid sequence: CASSSGGTSGRAQYF.

This clonotype came up a few times. The chain combines TRBV14 with TRBJ2-5, with D perhaps TRBD1 or TRBD2 (6 bases each). Germline V lookup: CDR1 SGHDN, CDR2 FVKESK. The length of the CDR3 is 14 residues. V was clipped by 4 bases and J by 0 bases, with 9 bases between them. The CDR3 loop is CASSRGGNQETQYF. For the CDR3, the DNA is TGTGCCAGCAGCCGAGGGGGGAACCAAGAGACCCAGTACTTC.

Concerning this clonotype: A much larger clone sits a single nucleotide away, making a read error possible. The CDR3 protein is CASSTSAKNSQYF. CDR3 DNA sequence: TGTGCCAGCAGCACCAGCGCCAAAAACAGTCAGTACTTC. This chain connects TRBV7-8 to TRBJ2-4; D unclear. Germline V gives CDR1 SGHVS, CDR2 FQNEAQ. This CDR3 is 13 amino acids long.

This clonotype was seen at least ten times. The genes are TRBV28 and TRBJ2-2; D gene unclear. Germline V gives CDR1 MDHEN, CDR2 SYDVKM. The V gene lost 2 bases and the J gene lost 7 bases, with 8 bases spanning the gap. The CDR3 has 13 amino acids. The CDR3 DNA is TGTGCCAGCAGTTTACGAGCTATCGGGGAGCTGTTTTTT. Translated, it gives CASSLRAIGELFF.